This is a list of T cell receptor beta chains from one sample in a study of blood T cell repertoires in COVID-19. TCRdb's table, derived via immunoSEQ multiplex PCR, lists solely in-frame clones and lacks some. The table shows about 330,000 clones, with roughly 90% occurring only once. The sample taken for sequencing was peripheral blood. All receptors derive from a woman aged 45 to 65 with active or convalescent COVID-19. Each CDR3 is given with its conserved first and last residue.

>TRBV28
CASSFFGRGYGYTF
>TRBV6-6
CASSSGWSQPQHF
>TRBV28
CATGRGNSPLHF
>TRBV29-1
CSVEDRASGSTGELFF
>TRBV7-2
CASSSRYTGELFF
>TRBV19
CASSIPGTAGNTIYF
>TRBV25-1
CASSKGGTLRYGYTF
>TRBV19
CASSRGKYTDTQYF
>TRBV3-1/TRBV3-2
CASSQGGTGLETQYF
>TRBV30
CAWSVGDSNAQYF
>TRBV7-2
CASSPRAGGAPYEQYF
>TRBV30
CAWTSSGANVLTF
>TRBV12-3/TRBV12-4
CASGGGAYQPQHF
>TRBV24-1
CATSQRGSSGTQYF
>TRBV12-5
CASGLGGRYTGELFF
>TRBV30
CAWSPGETEAFF
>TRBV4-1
CASSQGRQLSYGYTF
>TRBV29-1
CSFFRDSDYTF
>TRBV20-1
CSASQTGKWQPQHF
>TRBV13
CASSSGQGLYTDTQYF
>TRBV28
CASSLVGQGNYGYTF
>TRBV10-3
CAIGRGAAEAFF
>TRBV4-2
CASSQGDSTYEQYF
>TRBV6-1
CASSESRGLVVFSDTQYF
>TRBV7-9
CASSSQVEGFF
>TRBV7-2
CASSLGGTEVNEQFF
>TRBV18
CASSRSGDSVSGANVLTF
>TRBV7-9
CASSLAGAETQYF
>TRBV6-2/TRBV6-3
CASSYARVPEAFF
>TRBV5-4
CASSLWGRTDTQYF
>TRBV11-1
CASSLGQAGAYEQYF
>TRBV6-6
CASSYRYPEGEEKLFF
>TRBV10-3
CAISGTGENTEAFF
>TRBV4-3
CASSQDSAAVSSYNEQFF
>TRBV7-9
CASSDSPVVYEQYF
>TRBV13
CASSLAGEGTDTQYF
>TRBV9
CASSYGGTNEKLFF
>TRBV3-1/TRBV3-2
CASSQSQFSGNTIYF
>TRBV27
CASTTGNQPQHF
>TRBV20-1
CSAKLIETQYF